Included here is one TCR beta chain sequence, with context. Its specificity is not known. Trimming shortened V by 0 bases and J by 0 bases, and 7 bases separated the two germline ends. Germline V gene sequence: CDR1 SGHRS, CDR2 YFSETQ. The CDR3 consists of 15 residues. Sequenced by immunoSEQ multiplex PCR; TCRdb stores in-frame clones only, minus some. The sample comprises some 82,000 clones, around 90% of which are singletons, and 2% to 2.5% rests with the top ten. The data were obtained in a study of OX40 agonist ivuxolimab in advanced cancers. Study-wide background: Eligibility admitted prior anti-PD-1, anti-PD-L1 or anti-CTLA-4 therapy; roughly 37% had some. Study-wide results and limits: Undetermined was the antigen specificity of the expanded peripheral T cells.

The source of this sequence is an adult with an advanced solid tumor such as melanoma, head and neck, liver or kidney cancer. V is TRBV5-1 and J is TRBJ1-3, with D perhaps TRBD1 (6 bases). The sample consisted of CD4+ or CD8+ T cells sorted from blood, taken in a trial of the OX40 agonist ivuxolimab. The CDR3 bases are TGCGCCAGCAGCTTGGACAGGGTCTCTGGAAACACCATATATTTT. Protein product: CASSLDRVSGNTIYF.